These T cell receptor beta chains were read from a single sample in a study of shared clonotypes between healthy human individuals. TCRdb's table, derived via immunoSEQ multiplex PCR, lists solely in-frame clones and lacks some. The sample yields approximately 2.5 million clones, 85% to 95% seen once. The specimen sequenced was naive CD4+ T cells sorted from blood. The receptors stem from a man between 18 and 35 years old in good health. The CDR3 runs from the conserved cysteine through the conserved F or W. A D gene is named only where the DNA matches it firmly. Expanded clones get a size class; other rows say once, few or many, or leave the size out.

J gene | clone size | V gene | D gene | CDR3 protein | CDR3 DNA
TRBJ1-3 | NA | TRBV5-1 | NA | CASSGGGLGGNTIYF | TGCGCCAGCAGCGGAGGGGGGCTAGGTGGAAACACCATATATTTT
TRBJ1-5 | NA | TRBV5-8 | NA | CASRDGTEGKQPQHF | TGTGCCAGCAGGGACGGGACCGAAGGGAAACAGCCCCAGCATTTT
TRBJ2-5 | NA | TRBV7-9 | NA | CASSYMETQYF | TGTGCCAGCAGTTACATGGAGACCCAGTACTTC
TRBJ2-5 | NA | TRBV2 | TRBD1 | CASRRTGVPETQYF | TGTGCCAGCAGGCGGACAGGGGTCCCAGAGACCCAGTACTTC
TRBJ2-7 | NA | TRBV19 | TRBD1 | CASSDGTGSSYEQYF | TGTGCCAGTAGTGATGGGACAGGGAGCTCCTACGAGCAGTACTTC
TRBJ2-2 | once | TRBV5-6 | TRBD2 | CASSRSGRGYTGELFF | TGTGCCAGCAGCCGTAGCGGGAGGGGGTACACCGGGGAGCTGTTTTTT
TRBJ2-7 | NA | TRBV7-2 | TRBD2 | CASSAGGRRFGEQYF | TGTGCCAGCTCTGCGGGGGGGAGGAGGTTTGGCGAGCAGTACTTC
TRBJ2-2 | NA | TRBV7-9 | NA | CASSLGGGKGYGELFF | TGTGCCAGCAGCTTAGGGGGCGGAAAAGGATACGGGGAGCTGTTTTTT
TRBJ2-3 | NA | TRBV29-1 | NA | CSVEGVGGTDTQYF | TGCAGCGTTGAAGGGGTAGGGGGGACAGATACGCAGTATTTT
TRBJ1-3 | few | TRBV9 | NA | CASSVGSGNTIYF | TGTGCCAGCAGCGTAGGCAGTGGAAACACCATATATTTT
TRBJ1-1 | NA | TRBV6-5 | NA | CASSTLSRLSFF | TGTGCCAGCAGTACCCTTAGCAGACTGTCCTTCTTT
TRBJ2-1 | NA | TRBV12-5 | NA | CASGLLGSYNEQFF | TGTGCTAGTGGTTTGCTTGGTTCCTACAATGAGCAGTTCTTC
TRBJ2-1 | NA | TRBV5-4 | NA | CASSLAGGGNDEQFF | TGTGCCAGCAGCTTGGCGGGGGGCGGTAACGATGAGCAGTTCTTC
TRBJ2-3 | NA | TRBV6-5 | NA | CASSATGGRTDTQYF | TGTGCCAGCAGTGCGACAGGAGGGCGCACAGATACGCAGTATTTT
TRBJ2-7 | NA | TRBV2 | TRBD2 | CASSEGTSGVHEQYF | TGTGCCAGCAGCGAGGGGACTAGCGGGGTTCACGAGCAGTACTTC
TRBJ1-5 | NA | TRBV18 | NA | CASSPDGGNQPQHF | TGTGCCAGCTCACCAGACGGGGGCAATCAGCCCCAGCATTTT
TRBJ2-7 | once | TRBV30 | NA | CAWSQGLRYEQYF | TGTGCCTGGAGTCAGGGGCTGAGGTACGAGCAGTACTTC
TRBJ1-2 | NA | TRBV25-1 | TRBD1 | CASSDSPDRGYGYTF | TGTGCCAGCAGTGATTCCCCCGACAGGGGCTATGGCTACACCTTC
TRBJ2-4 | NA | TRBV7-2 | TRBD1 | CASRADRGAKNIQYF | TGTGCCAGCAGAGCCGACAGGGGCGCCAAAAACATTCAGTACTTC
TRBJ1-5 | NA | TRBV2 | NA | CASSGDSASGNQPQHF | TGTGCCAGCAGTGGTGATTCCGCATCGGGTAATCAGCCCCAGCATTTT
TRBJ2-2 | NA | TRBV5-1 | TRBD2 | CASSLGPAGELTGELFF | TGCGCCAGCAGCTTGGGTCCTGCGGGAGAGCTCACCGGGGAGCTGTTTTTT
TRBJ2-5 | NA | TRBV5-1 | NA | CASSPEPGQETQYF | TGCGCCAGCAGCCCCGAGCCCGGCCAAGAGACCCAGTACTTC
TRBJ1-1 | NA | TRBV19 | NA | CASSIEDLKNTEAFF | TGTGCCAGTAGTATAGAAGACCTGAAGAACACTGAAGCTTTCTTT
TRBJ2-3 | NA | TRBV10-2 | NA | CASHGPTDTQYF | TGCGCTTCTCACGGGCCTACAGATACGCAGTATTTT
TRBJ1-2 | NA | TRBV7-2 | NA | CASRLLSGYTF | TGTGCCAGCAGACTCCTGAGCGGCTACACCTTC
TRBJ1-1 | NA | TRBV2 | TRBD1 | CASSGQGGTEAFF | TGTGCCAGCAGTGGGCAGGGGGGAACTGAAGCTTTCTTT
TRBJ1-1 | NA | TRBV11-2 | NA | CASGPRGLGEAFF | TGTGCCAGCGGCCCCCGAGGGTTAGGGGAAGCTTTCTTT
TRBJ2-7 | once | TRBV7-9 | TRBD1 | CASSSADRGFFEQYF | TGTGCCAGCAGCTCCGCGGACAGGGGGTTCTTCGAGCAGTACTTC
TRBJ2-3 | NA | TRBV27 | NA | CASSFSPPGDTQYF | TGTGCCAGCAGTTTTTCCCCCCCGGGAGATACGCAGTATTTT
TRBJ2-7 | NA | TRBV29-1 | NA | CSVELGGYEQYF | TGCAGCGTTGAGTTAGGCGGATACGAGCAGTACTTC
TRBJ1-1 | NA | TRBV5-1 | NA | CASSWTATGMAEAFF | TGCGCCAGCAGCTGGACTGCCACAGGGATGGCTGAAGCTTTCTTT
TRBJ1-2 | NA | TRBV5-1 | NA | CASSPGHGQPNYGYTF | TGCGCCAGCAGCCCTGGCCACGGACAACCTAACTATGGCTACACCTTC
TRBJ2-3 | NA | TRBV7-2 | TRBD2 | CASSLVVGRAPSHTQYF | TGTGCCAGCAGCTTAGTGGTCGGGAGGGCCCCTTCCCATACGCAGTATTTT
TRBJ2-3 | NA | TRBV5-1 | TRBD2 | CASSSGLAGGPMVADTQYF | TGCGCCAGCAGCTCTGGACTAGCGGGAGGGCCGATGGTTGCAGATACGCAGTATTTT